This TCR beta chain was identified in a study of control samples from healthy donors and cancer patients. Measured with immunoSEQ multiplex PCR; TCRdb has only the in-frame clones, and not every one. The sample holds over 85,000 clones, around 85% seen once. The CDR3 loop spans 15 amino acids. CDR1 is MNHNS and CDR2 is SASEGT in the germline V gene. The V end lost 1 base, the J end lost 5 bases, and 14 bases lay between the germline ends. The sequenced sample was PBMCs. This sequence joins TRBV6-1 and TRBJ1-2; possible D gene TRBD1, 5 bases. The sequence was collected from a man in his sixties or seventies with lung cancer. The chain's CDR3 is CASSEGPDTEYGYTF. The DNA of the CDR3 is TGTGCCAGCAGTGAAGGCCCGGACACAGAATATGGCTACACCTTC.